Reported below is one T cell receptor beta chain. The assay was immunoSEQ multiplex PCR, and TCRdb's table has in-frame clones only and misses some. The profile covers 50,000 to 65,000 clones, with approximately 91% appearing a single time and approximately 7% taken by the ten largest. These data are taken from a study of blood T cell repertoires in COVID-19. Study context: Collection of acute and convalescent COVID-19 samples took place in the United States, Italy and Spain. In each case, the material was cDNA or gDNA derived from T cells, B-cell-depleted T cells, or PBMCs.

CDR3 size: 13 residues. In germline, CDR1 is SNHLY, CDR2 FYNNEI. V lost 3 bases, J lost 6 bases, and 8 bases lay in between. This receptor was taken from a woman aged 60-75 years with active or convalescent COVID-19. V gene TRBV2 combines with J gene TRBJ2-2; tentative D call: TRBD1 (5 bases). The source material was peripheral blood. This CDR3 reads CASSEQGAGELFF. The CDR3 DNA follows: TGTGCCAGCAGTGAGCAAGGGGCCGGGGAGCTGTTTTTT.